The 20 T cell receptor beta chains below were found in one sample sequenced in a study of beta chain features in type 1 diabetes. Study results and caveats: In every one of the four CD4+ subsets, TCRB CDR3s were moderately but significantly shorter in Type 1 diabetes patients.

These receptors' antigens are unknown. What was sequenced were expressed TCRB transcripts, since all of the isolated RNA had been reverse transcribed. Some clones are missing from TCRdb's copy, which holds only in-frame ones; the method was immunoSEQ multiplex PCR. Of under 850,000 clones listed, 13% are singletons. The sample taken for sequencing was naive CD4+ T cells from blood. The receptor set was obtained from a man between 18 and 29 years old with type 1 diabetes.

The chain joins TRBV30 to TRBJ1-1; D not resolved. Germline CDR1 reads GTSNPN; CDR2 reads SVGIG (reference sequence). CDR3 size: 12 residues. The germline V and J ends were trimmed by 7 bases and 1 base, with 10 bases remaining between them. This CDR3 is CAFRPGNTEAFF. The CDR3 DNA sequence: TGTGCCTTCAGGCCGGGGAACACTGAAGCTTTCTTT.

The chain is built from TRBV11-3 and TRBJ2-5; D may be TRBD2 (6 bases). V was clipped by 1 base and J by 0 bases, with 12 bases between them. CDR1 and CDR2 (germline): SGHNT, YENEEA. The CDR3 consists of 16 residues. Written as DNA, the CDR3 is TGTGCCAGCAGCTTAGCTCCGGCGGGAAACCAAGAGACCCAGTACTTC. Amino acids: CASSLAPAGNQETQYF.

This clone was counted between two and nine times. CDR3 sequence (DNA): TGCGCCAGCAGCCAAACAGGGCCCACTGAAGCTTTCTTT. This encodes CASSQTGPTEAFF. The V gene is TRBV4-1, the J gene TRBJ1-1; tentatively, D is TRBD1 (6 bases). The V gene's germline CDR1 is MGHRA and CDR2 YSYEKL. V was trimmed by 2 bases and J by 4 bases, leaving 8 bases between them. The CDR3 is made up of 13 amino acids.

The V and J genes are TRBV10-3 and TRBJ2-5; D unresolved. The CDR3 is 14 residues long. Trimming removed 4 bases at V and 3 bases at J, with 12 bases between. The germline gives CDR1 ENHRY, CDR2 SYGVKD. The CDR3 here is CAISASMGKETQYF. The CDR3 bases are TGTGCCATCAGTGCTTCCATGGGGAAAGAGACCCAGTACTTC.

The table lists this clone with a few counts. The V call is TRBV18, the J call TRBJ2-5; D call uncertain. CDR1 and CDR2 (germline): KGHSH, LQKENI. The V gene lost 2 bases and the J gene lost 6 bases, with 7 bases spanning the gap. The CDR3 runs to 12 residues. Here the CDR3 DNA reads TGTGCCAGCTCACCAGGGGAACAGACCCAGTACTTC. Translated, it gives CASSPGEQTQYF.

The rearrangement uses TRBV6-5 and TRBJ1-1, with D possibly TRBD1 on 5 matching bases. The CDR3 runs to 13 residues. The V gene's germline CDR1 is MNHEY and CDR2 SVGAGI. Trimming left V 7 bases short and J 3 bases short, with 12 bases between. CDR3 loop: CASKLGRDTEAFF. CDR3 DNA: TGTGCCAGCAAGCTTGGCAGGGACACTGAAGCTTTCTTT.

V and J are TRBV30 and TRBJ2-3; 7 bases are shared with TRBD2. CDR1 and CDR2 (germline): GTSNPN, SVGIG (reference sequence). With V trimmed by 2 bases and J by 0 bases, 8 bases remained unmatched. CDR3 length: 16 residues. CDR3 protein: CAWSWGAGSSTDTQYF. The CDR3 nucleotides are TGTGCCTGGAGTTGGGGAGCGGGGTCTAGCACAGATACGCAGTATTTT.

J is TRBJ1-4 and V is TRBV6-6, with no clear D. This CDR3 comprises 14 residues. Per germline, CDR1 MNHNY and CDR2 SVGAGI (reference sequence). V shed 5 bases and J shed 7 bases, with 14 bases lying between them. The CDR3 DNA sequence: TGTGCCAGCAGTCCCCGGTGGGAAGGTGAAAAACTGTTTTTT. The encoded protein is CASSPRWEGEKLFF.

This clone occurred a few times. The chain combines TRBV7-3 with TRBJ1-2; D is unresolved. The CDR3 totals 12 residues. Germline-derived CDR1 and CDR2 are SGHTA and FQGTGA. V lost 5 bases and J 6 bases, leaving 10 bases between the germline ends. For the CDR3, the DNA is TGTGCCAGCAGCGCCGGAAAGGATGGCTACACCTTC. As protein: CASSAGKDGYTF. Filled out from reference TRBV7-3 and TRBJ1-2, the complete variable domain reads GAGVSQTPSNKVTEKGKYVELRCDPISGHTALYWYRQSLGQGPEFLIYFQGTGAADDSGLPNDRFFAVRPEGSVSTLKIQRTERGDSAVYLCASSAGKDGYTFGSGTRLTVV.

This clone was counted between two and nine times. The rearrangement joins TRBV30 to TRBJ1-2, with 9 bases matching TRBD1. V lost 5 bases, J lost 2 bases, and 9 bases stayed unmatched. The CDR3 has 15 residues. Per germline, CDR1 GTSNPN and CDR2 SVGIG (reference sequence). This CDR3 reads CAWAEGTGRNYGYTF. CDR3 nucleotide sequence: TGTGCCTGGGCAGAAGGGACAGGGAGGAACTATGGCTACACCTTC.

The J gene is TRBJ2-5, the V gene TRBV10-3; 8 bases match TRBD2. The germline V gene has CDR1 ENHRY and CDR2 SYGVKD. Unmatched junction bases numbered 9, after V lost 4 bases and J lost 2 bases. The CDR3 contains 16 residues. The CDR3 bases are TGTGCCATCAGTGTGGGCAGCGGGGGCCTTCAAGAGACCCAGTACTTC. Translation: CAISVGSGGLQETQYF.

This chain uses TRBV28 with TRBJ1-6; D is uncertain. Germline V gene data show CDR1 as MDHEN and CDR2 as SYDVKM. V was cut by 2 bases and J by 8 bases, with 7 bases left in between. The CDR3 extends over 13 amino acids. The CDR3 protein is CASSLPLYSPLHF. In DNA form, the CDR3 reads TGTGCCAGCAGTTTACCTTTATATTCACCCCTCCACTTT.

A few counts support this clone. Different DNA sequences within this sample yield the same CDR3. The genes are TRBV30 and TRBJ2-5, with D unresolved. Trimming removed 2 bases at V and 2 bases at J, with 3 bases between. The CDR3 has 11 residues. From germline, CDR1 is GTSNPN and CDR2 SVGIG (reference sequence). The CDR3 region has the DNA TGTGCCTGGAGTCAGCAAGAGACCCAGTACTTC. This sequence encodes CAWSQQETQYF. Full variable domain (rest looked up from reference TRBV30 and TRBJ2-5): SQTIHQWPATLVQPVGSPLSLECTVEGTSNPNLYWYRQAAGRGLQLLFYSVGIGQISSEVPQNLSASRPQDRQFILSSKKLLLSDSGFYLCAWSQQETQYFGPGTRLLVL.

The chain recombines TRBV5-1 with TRBJ2-5; 9 bases are a match to TRBD1. The germline V gene has CDR1 SGHRS and CDR2 YFSETQ. This CDR3 comprises 16 residues. V was pared by 3 bases and J by 2 bases, with 8 bases of the junction left unmatched. This CDR3 reads CASSSTGQGDQETQYF. CDR3 DNA sequence: TGCGCCAGCAGCTCCACGGGACAGGGCGATCAAGAGACCCAGTACTTC.

The V call is TRBV5-4, the J call TRBJ1-4, with TRBD1 matching over 7 bases. Per the germline V gene, CDR1 is SGHNT and CDR2 is YYREEE (reference sequence). The CDR3 length is 16 residues. J gave up 6 bases and V 4 bases, and 12 bases lay outside the gene matches. In DNA, the CDR3 is TGTGCCAGCAGCCTCACCCAGGGGGGATTGGATGAAAAACTGTTTTTT. Translation gives CASSLTQGGLDEKLFF. The complete variable domain, with remaining parts taken from reference TRBV5-4 and TRBJ1-4, reads ETGVTQSPTHLIKTRGQQVTLRCSSQSGHNTVSWYQQALGQGPQFIFQYYREEENGRGNFPPRFSGLQFPNYSSELNVNALELDDSALYLCASSLTQGGLDEKLFFGSGTQLSVL.

As concerns this clone: The same CDR3 also results from other DNA sequences found in this sample. The chain recombines TRBV18 with TRBJ1-5; 8 bases are shared with TRBD1. V lost 3 bases and J lost 4; bases outside the gene matches: 2. Germline V gives CDR1 KGHSH, CDR2 LQKENI. There are 14 residues in the CDR3. Here the CDR3 reads CASSPNRGNQPQHF. In DNA form, the CDR3 reads TGTGCCAGCTCACCTAACAGGGGGAATCAGCCCCAGCATTTT.

On this clone: The sample contains more than one DNA sequence encoding this CDR3. The chain employs TRBV7-9 and TRBJ2-5, with D perhaps TRBD2 (6 bases). Germline CDR1 and CDR2: SEHNR and FQNEAQ (reference sequence). The CDR3 totals 11 residues. V was clipped by 5 bases and J by 5 bases, with 6 bases between them. CDR3 sequence reads: CASSRGETQYF. In DNA form, the CDR3 reads TGTGCCAGCAGCCGGGGGGAGACCCAGTACTTC.

The V gene is TRBV6-5, the J gene TRBJ2-7; D could derive from TRBD1 or TRBD2 (6 bases each). The ends were cut back, 2 bases at V and 3 bases at J, with 11 bases in the middle. CDR1 is MNHEY, CDR2 SVGAGI, per germline. The CDR3 has 14 amino acids. The CDR3 DNA reads TGTGCCAGCAGTTACAACAGGGACTTCTACGAGCAGTACTTC. Translation gives CASSYNRDFYEQYF.

This clone showed up just a few times. This sample includes further DNA sequences coding for the same CDR3. The rearrangement links TRBV30 to TRBJ1-5; the D is unclear. Germline CDR1 and CDR2: GTSNPN and SVGIG (reference sequence). The V and J ends lost 4 bases and 0 bases respectively, with 7 bases between them. The CDR3 is 13 amino acids. CDR3 sequence: CAWNSYSNQPQHF. The CDR3 DNA sequence: TGTGCCTGGAATAGTTATAGCAATCAGCCCCAGCATTTT.

The gene calls are TRBV18 and TRBJ1-5; TRBD1 might be the D (5 bases). Germline loops: CDR1 KGHSH, CDR2 LQKENI. The CDR3 runs 14 residues. Trimming cost V 3 bases and J 1 base, with 7 bases left between them. The CDR3 DNA reads TGTGCCAGCTCACCTCGGGGGAGCAATCAGCCCCAGCATTTT. This gives the protein CASSPRGSNQPQHF.